Each of the 2 T cell receptor beta chains below was sequenced from the same sample in a study of shared clonotypes between healthy human individuals (dated by TCRdb to the early 2020s). The library was prepared using the immunoSEQ multiplex PCR assay. This is the immuneACCESS table as TCRdb keeps it, with only in-frame sequences that have V and J called. A part of the clones is gone; compared with another copy, unresolved V genes explain less than half, and the rest is unexplained. The sample table records over a million clones; around 97% of these occur just once. Of the sample, 1% to 1.5% is held by the ten largest clones. Material for sequencing was naive CD4+ T cells sorted from blood. Explained via the paper, the cell subset or site label denotes: CD45RA+ positively selected. These receptors were taken from a man aged 25-45 years in good health.

V is TRBV5-1 and J is TRBJ2-2; 11 positions agree with TRBD2. From germline, CDR1 is SGHRS and CDR2 YFSETQ. CDR3 length: 15 residues. V lost 4 bases to trimming and J lost 6 bases; unmatched junction nucleotides: 5. CDR3 sequence: CASSDRTSGSGELFF. As DNA, the CDR3 is TGCGCCAGCAGCGACAGGACTAGCGGGTCCGGGGAGCTGTTTTTT.

As to this clone: This sample also contains other DNA sequences that code for the same CDR3. V is TRBV20-1 and J is TRBJ1-1; D remains ambiguous. V was clipped by 6 bases and J by 3 bases, with 8 bases between them. CDR1 and CDR2 from the germline V gene are DFQATT and SNEGSKA (reference sequence). The CDR3 is made up of 11 amino acids. CDR3 in DNA: TGCAGTGCCAGAAGGGACACTGAAGCTTTCTTT. Protein sequence: CSARRDTEAFF.